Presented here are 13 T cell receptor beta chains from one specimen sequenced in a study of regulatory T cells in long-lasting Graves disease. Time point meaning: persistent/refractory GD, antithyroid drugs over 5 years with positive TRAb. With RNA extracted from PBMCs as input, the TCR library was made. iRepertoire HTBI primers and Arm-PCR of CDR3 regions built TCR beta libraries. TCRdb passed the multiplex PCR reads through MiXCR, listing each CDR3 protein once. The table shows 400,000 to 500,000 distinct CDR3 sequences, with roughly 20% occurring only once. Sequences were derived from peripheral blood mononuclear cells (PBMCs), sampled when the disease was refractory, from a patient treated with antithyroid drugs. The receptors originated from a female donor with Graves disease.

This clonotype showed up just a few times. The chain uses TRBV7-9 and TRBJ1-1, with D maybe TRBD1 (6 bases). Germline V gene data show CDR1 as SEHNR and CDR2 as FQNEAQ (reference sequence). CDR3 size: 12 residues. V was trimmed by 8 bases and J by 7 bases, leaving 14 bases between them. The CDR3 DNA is TGTGCCAGCGCGGGGGGGCCGGGTGAAGCTTTCTTT. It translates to CASAGGPGEAFF.

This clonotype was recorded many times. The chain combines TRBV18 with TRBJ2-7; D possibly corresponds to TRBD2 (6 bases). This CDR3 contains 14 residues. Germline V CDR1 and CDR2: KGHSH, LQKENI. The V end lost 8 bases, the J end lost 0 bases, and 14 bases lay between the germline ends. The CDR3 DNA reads TGTGCCAGCAGCCCCCGGGGGAGCTCCTACGAGCAGTACTTC. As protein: CASSPRGSSYEQYF.

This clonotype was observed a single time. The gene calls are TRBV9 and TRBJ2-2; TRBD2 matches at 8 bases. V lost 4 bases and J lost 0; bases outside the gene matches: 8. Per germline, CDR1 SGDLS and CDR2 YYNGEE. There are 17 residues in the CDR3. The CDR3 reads CASSPRLAPANTGELFF. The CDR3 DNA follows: TGTGCCAGCAGCCCCCGACTAGCGCCTGCGAACACCGGGGAGCTGTTTTTT.

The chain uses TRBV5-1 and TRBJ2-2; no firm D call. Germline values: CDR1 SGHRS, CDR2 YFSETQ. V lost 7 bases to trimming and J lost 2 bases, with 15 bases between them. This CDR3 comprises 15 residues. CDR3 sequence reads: CASANRPINTGELFF. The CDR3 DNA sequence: TGCGCCAGCGCGAACCGGCCGATCAACACCGGGGAGCTGTTTTTT.

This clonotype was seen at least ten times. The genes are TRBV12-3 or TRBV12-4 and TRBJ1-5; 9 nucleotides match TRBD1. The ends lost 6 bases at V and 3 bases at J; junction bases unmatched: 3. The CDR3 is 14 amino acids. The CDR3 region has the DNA TGTGCCAGCAGGGGGGACAGGGACAATCAGCCCCAGCATTTT. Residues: CASRGDRDNQPQHF.

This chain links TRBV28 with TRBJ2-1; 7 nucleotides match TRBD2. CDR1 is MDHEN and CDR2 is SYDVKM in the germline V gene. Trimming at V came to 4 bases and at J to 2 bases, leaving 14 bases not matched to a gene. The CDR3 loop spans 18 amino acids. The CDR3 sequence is CASSSLKRLADTYNEQFF. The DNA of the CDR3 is TGTGCCAGCAGTTCTTTAAAGAGACTAGCCGATACCTACAATGAGCAGTTCTTC.

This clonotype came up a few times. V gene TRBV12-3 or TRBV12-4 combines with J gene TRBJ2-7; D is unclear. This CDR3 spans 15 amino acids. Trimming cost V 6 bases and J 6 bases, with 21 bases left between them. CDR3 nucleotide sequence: TGTGCCAGCAGCCAGACACGAAACCCCTCCACCGAGCAGTACTTC. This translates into CASSQTRNPSTEQYF.

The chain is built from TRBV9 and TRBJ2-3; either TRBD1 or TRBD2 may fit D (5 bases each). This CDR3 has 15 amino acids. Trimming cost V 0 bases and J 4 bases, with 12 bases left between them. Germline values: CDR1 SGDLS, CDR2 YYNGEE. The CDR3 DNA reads TGTGCCAGCAGCGTAGATGAGGGGCTCGCAGATACGCAGTATTTT. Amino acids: CASSVDEGLADTQYF.

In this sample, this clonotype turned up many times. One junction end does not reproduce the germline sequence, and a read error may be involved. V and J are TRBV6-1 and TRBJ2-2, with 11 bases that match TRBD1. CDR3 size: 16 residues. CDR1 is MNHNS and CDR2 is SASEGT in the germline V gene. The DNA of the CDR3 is TGTGCCAGCAGCGGAGGACAGGGGGCTAACAGCGGGGAGCTGTTTTTT. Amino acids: CASSGGQGANSGELFF.

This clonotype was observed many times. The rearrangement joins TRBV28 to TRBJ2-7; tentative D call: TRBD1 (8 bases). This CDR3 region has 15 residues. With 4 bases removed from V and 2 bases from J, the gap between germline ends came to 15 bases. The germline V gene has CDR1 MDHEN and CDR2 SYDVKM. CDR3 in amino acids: CASSSHRGGTYEQYF. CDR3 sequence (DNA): TGTGCCAGCAGTTCACACAGGGGGGGAACCTACGAGCAGTACTTC. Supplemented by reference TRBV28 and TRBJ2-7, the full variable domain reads DVKVTQSSRYLVKRTGEKVFLECVQDMDHENMFWYRQDPGLGLRLIYFSYDVKMKEKGDIPEGYSVSREKKERFSLILESASTNQTSMYLCASSSHRGGTYEQYFGPGTRLTVT.

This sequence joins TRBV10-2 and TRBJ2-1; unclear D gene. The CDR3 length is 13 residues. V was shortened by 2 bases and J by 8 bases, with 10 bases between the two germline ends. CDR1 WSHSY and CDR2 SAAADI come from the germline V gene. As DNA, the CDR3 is TGCGCCAGCAGTGAGGAAGGGTGGTATGAGCAGTTCTTC. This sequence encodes CASSEEGWYEQFF.

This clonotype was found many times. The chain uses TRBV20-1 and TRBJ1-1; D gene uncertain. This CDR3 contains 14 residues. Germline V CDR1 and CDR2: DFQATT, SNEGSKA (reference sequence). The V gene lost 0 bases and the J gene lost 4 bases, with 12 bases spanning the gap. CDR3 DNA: TGCAGTGCTAGAGACCTTCTACACCGCACTGAAGCTTTCTTT. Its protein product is CSARDLLHRTEAFF.

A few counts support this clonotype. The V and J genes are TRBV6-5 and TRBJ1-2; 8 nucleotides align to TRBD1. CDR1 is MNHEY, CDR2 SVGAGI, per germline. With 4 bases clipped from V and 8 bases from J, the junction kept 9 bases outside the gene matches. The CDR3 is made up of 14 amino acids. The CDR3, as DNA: TGTGCCAGCAGTTTCAACAGGGGGAAAGGCGGCTACACCTTC. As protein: CASSFNRGKGGYTF.